These T cell receptor beta chains were read from a single sample in a study of T cell changes during pregnancy in multiple sclerosis. TCRdb's table, derived via immunoSEQ multiplex PCR, lists solely in-frame clones and lacks some. Of about 34,000 clones listed, approximately 91% were seen once; the top ten hold 4.5%. This specimen consisted of peripheral blood, obtained in the second trimester of pregnancy. The receptors shown here come from a female donor in good health, enrolled as a control in a pregnancy study. Both conserved end residues are part of each CDR3. The D gene is left open where the match is weak. Size is stated for part of the rows, as once, few or many counts, or as a class when the clone is expanded.

j_call d_call v_call clone_size cdr3_aa cdr3_nt
TRBJ2-7 - TRBV4-3 once CASSQDFGHLYEQYF TGCGCCAGCAGCCAAGACTTTGGCCATCTCTACGAGCAGTACTTC
TRBJ2-7 - TRBV7-7 - CASSLGPGHQYEQYF TGTGCCAGCAGCTTAGGACCGGGACACCAGTACGAGCAGTACTTC
TRBJ2-5 TRBD2 TRBV14 - CASSPLAGARGTQYF TGTGCCAGCAGTCCACTAGCGGGAGCGAGGGGGACCCAGTACTTC
TRBJ1-3 - TRBV10-3 few CAISESRGGGNTIYF TGTGCCATCAGTGAGTCGCGGGGCGGAGGAAACACCATATATTTT
TRBJ2-5 - TRBV7-2 once CASSKSRGAAETQYF TGTGCCAGCAGCAAATCTCGGGGTGCGGCAGAGACCCAGTACTTC
TRBJ1-5 - TRBV7-9 few CASSSAGGNQPQHF TGTGCCAGCAGCTCGGCAGGGGGCAATCAGCCCCAGCATTTT
TRBJ2-1 TRBD2 TRBV18 - CASSRGEGLATYNEQFF TGTGCCAGCTCACGGGGAGAGGGACTAGCTACCTACAATGAGCAGTTCTTC
TRBJ2-5 TRBD2 TRBV14 - CASSQDYSGRAETQYF TGTGCCAGCAGCCAAGATTACAGCGGGAGGGCAGAGACCCAGTACTTC
TRBJ2-3 - TRBV7-2 few CASSPTRQGIDTQYF TGTGCCAGCAGCCCAACCCGCCAGGGAATAGATACGCAGTATTTT
TRBJ1-6 - TRBV6-5 - CASSYTNLINSPLHF TGTGCCAGCAGTTACACTAACCTAATTAATTCACCCCTCCACTTT
TRBJ1-1 - TRBV6-6 once CASSSGGLNTEAFF TGTGCCAGCAGTTCGGGGGGTTTGAACACTGAAGCTTTCTTT
TRBJ2-5 TRBD2 TRBV6-4 - CASSATSGQETQYF TGTGCCAGCAGTGCGACTAGCGGGCAAGAGACCCAGTACTTC
TRBJ2-4 - TRBV28 - CASSLRQSSIAKNIQYF TGTGCCAGCAGTTTACGACAGAGCTCAATAGCCAAAAACATTCAGTACTTC
TRBJ2-1 - TRBV5-6 - CASSLFLSSLGNEQFF TGTGCCAGCAGCTTGTTCTTATCTAGCCTGGGGAATGAGCAGTTCTTC
TRBJ1-1 - TRBV6-5 - CASSSAGVEAFF TGTGCCAGCAGTTCAGCGGGAGTTGAAGCTTTCTTT
TRBJ2-7 TRBD2 TRBV11-2 few CASSLPGLEQYF TGTGCCAGCAGCCTTCCGGGACTAGAGCAGTACTTC
TRBJ2-1 - TRBV15 - CATSRTWGGEQFF TGTGCCACCAGCAGAACTTGGGGCGGTGAGCAGTTCTTC
TRBJ1-4 - TRBV19 - CASTDGALATNEKLFF TGTGCCAGTACCGATGGGGCATTGGCAACTAATGAAAAACTGTTTTTT
TRBJ1-3 - TRBV6-1 - CALEGLLGSGNTIYF TGTGCCCTCGAGGGCTTACTAGGCTCTGGAAACACCATATATTTT
TRBJ2-1 - TRBV15 - CATSSAPGEAYNEQFF TGTGCCACCAGCAGCGCCCCCGGGGAGGCCTACAATGAGCAGTTCTTC
TRBJ2-3 TRBD1 TRBV5-1 - CASSPGRQGDITDTQYF TGCGCCAGCAGCCCGGGCCGACAGGGAGATATCACAGATACGCAGTATTTT
TRBJ2-3 TRBD2 TRBV9 - CASSRGDLGLAGVTDTQYF TGTGCCAGCAGCCGCGGAGATCTTGGACTAGCGGGAGTCACAGATACGCAGTATTTT
TRBJ1-3 - TRBV28 - CASSFRGRGNTIYF TGTGCCAGCAGTTTTCGTGGGAGGGGAAACACCATATATTTT
TRBJ2-7 TRBD1 TRBV19 - CASSIKRDRTYEQYF TGTGCCAGTAGTATCAAGAGGGACAGGACCTACGAGCAGTACTTC
TRBJ2-2 - TRBV27 - CASSPRQGLNTGELFF TGTGCCAGCAGTCCCCGACAGGGACTGAACACCGGGGAGCTGTTTTTT